The 7 T cell receptor beta chains in this list originate from one sample, sequenced in a study of shared clonotypes between healthy human individuals. Naive CD8 cells comprised CD45RO-negative, CCR7-positively selected cells, excluding terminally differentiated effector memory CD45RA+ cells. Sequencing used immunoSEQ multiplex PCR; TCRdb keeps in-frame clones, though not all of them. Seen here are around 650,000 clones, roughly 95% observed once, and the top ten hold around 0.1%. The sample was naive CD8+ T cells sorted from blood. The receptors come from a woman in her twenties or thirties in good health.

The gene calls are TRBV19 and TRBJ2-3, with D possibly TRBD2 on 6 matching bases. V was pared by 10 bases and J by 4 bases, with 24 bases between. Germline CDR1 LNHDA, CDR2 SQIVND (reference sequence). The CDR3 consists of 16 residues. The CDR3 is CATSVVIGSPPDTQYF. CDR3 in DNA: TGTGCCACCAGTGTTGTAATCGGGAGTCCCCCAGATACGCAGTATTTT.

The chain uses TRBV18 and TRBJ2-1, with D possibly being TRBD2 (6 bases). V gave up 3 bases and J gave up 9 bases, with 9 bases separating them. The CDR3 spans 12 residues. The germline gives CDR1 KGHSH, CDR2 LQKENI. The CDR3 nucleotides are TGTGCCAGCTCACCCCAGGGAGGTGAGCAGTTCTTC. It codes for CASSPQGGEQFF.

The rearrangement joins TRBV11-2 to TRBJ2-5, with TRBD2 identical over 7 bases. The CDR3 is 15 residues long. Germline loops: CDR1 SGHAT, CDR2 FQNNGV. The V and J ends lost 2 bases and 2 bases, in that order; junction bases with no gene match: 5. CDR3 DNA sequence: TGTGCCAGCAGCTTAACGGCGGGAGCTCAAGAGACCCAGTACTTC. Amino acids: CASSLTAGAQETQYF.

V and J are TRBV11-2 and TRBJ1-5, with TRBD1 matching over 7 bases. Per the germline V gene, CDR1 is SGHAT and CDR2 is FQNNGV. With V trimmed by 4 bases and J by 5 bases, 14 bases remained unmatched. This CDR3 contains 17 residues. The CDR3 DNA reads as TGTGCCAGCAGCTGCATCAGGGACAGAGAAACAGATCAGCCCCAGCATTTT. Translation gives CASSCIRDRETDQPQHF. Looking up the rest from reference TRBV11-2 and TRBJ1-5 gives the full variable domain: EAGVAQSPRYKIIEKRQSVAFWCNPISGHATLYWYQQILGQGPKLLIQFQNNGVVDDSQLPKDRFSAERLKGVDSTLKIQPAKLEDSAVYLCASSCIRDRETDQPQHFGDGTRLSIL.

As DNA, the CDR3 is TGTGCCAGCAGCTTGGGGTCCGGGACAGAAACCTACAATGAGCAGTTCTTC. It translates to CASSLGSGTETYNEQFF. The genes are TRBV5-6 and TRBJ2-1; 7 bases agree with TRBD1. The CDR3 is 17 amino acids. The J segment lost 2 bases and the V segment lost 0 bases, leaving 8 bases of the junction unmatched. Germline V gives CDR1 SGHDT, CDR2 YYEEEE.

V and J are TRBV28 and TRBJ2-1; D is possibly TRBD2 (6 bases). V was trimmed by 3 bases and J by 12 bases, leaving 15 bases between them. The CDR3 covers 13 residues. Looked up from germline, CDR1 is MDHEN and CDR2 is SYDVKM. Here the CDR3 reads CASSFSGAGPQFF. The CDR3 DNA reads as TGTGCCAGCAGTTTTTCCGGGGCGGGACCGCAGTTCTTC.

The chain is built from TRBV30 and TRBJ2-3; D gene unclear. Trimming pared 3 bases from V and 6 bases from J, leaving 7 bases between. The CDR3 covers 11 residues. Per the germline V gene, CDR1 is GTSNPN and CDR2 is SVGIG (reference sequence). The CDR3 here is CAWSPQDTQYF. The CDR3 DNA sequence: TGTGCCTGGAGCCCTCAGGATACGCAGTATTTT.